This TCR beta chain was profiled in a study of T cell responses to AZD1222 COVID-19 vaccine (dated by TCRdb to about 2021). For the study in its entirety: AZD1222 recipients with second doses at about 4 weeks or about 12 weeks were pooled, because spike-specific TCR depth and breadth did not differ between schedules. TCR sequencing covered roughly 230 trial participants: about 210 given two doses of AZD1222 and around 25 given two doses of MenACWY control vaccine. Enrollment into the trials was organized by age into subgroups of 18-55, 56-69 and 70-plus years, and those subgroups contained roughly 150, 30 and 60 TCR-sequenced participants, respectively.

From cysteine to phenylalanine, the CDR3 is 16 amino acids long. Only CDR3 DNA remains: 48 bases, in frame from the first base. This specimen's time point label, interpreted: baseline before first vaccination. Vaccinee samples came from UK trials COV001 and COV002, including a single-blind randomized controlled phase 2/3 trial of AZD1222 (ChAdOx1 nCoV-19) in healthy adults. Trial participant PBMC samples were collected at day 0 and day 28 after the second dose for TCRbeta chain sequencing. The CDR3 regions of human TCRbeta chains were analyzed by immunosequencing. The published analysis was carried out like this. TCRs in the repertoires were compared against a reference library of SARS-CoV-2-specific TCRs that had been generated with the MIRA antigen-specificity platform. Breadth meant the fraction of unique TCRs that were SARS-CoV-2-associated, whereas depth meant the fraction of total T cells that were SARS-CoV-2-associated. Using the MIRA data, every spike-specific TCR was mapped to the spike region that the TCR reacted to and assigned to either a CD4 or a CD8 class. Log10-transformed breadth and depth values were compared by one-way ANOVA with Sidak's multiple comparisons tests. In its TCRdb copy, this immuneACCESS table keeps in-frame sequences only and misses some clones. Where compared with another copy, unresolved V genes explain less than half of these, and the others have no known cause. Clone size and the V and J calls come from that table; the DNA yielded D and trimming. Here the sample has roughly 200,000 clones; approximately 92% occur a single time. Of the sample, roughly 1.4% falls within the top ten clones.

In its sample, this clone was seen a few times. This receptor's antigen is unknown. Nothing much larger sits one base from this clone, and base qualities are not available. The paper as a whole reports these results and caveats: After two AZD1222 doses, both the breadth and the depth of spike-specific TCRs were significantly higher than at day 0 and than in MenACWY recipients. Because no day 14 peak-response samples were available, repertoires were characterized only after the peak T cell response. Most participants were white British and females outnumbered males, and the authors suggested that clonal diversity may have been underestimated. Vaccine-associated CD4 TCRs spanned the whole spike protein, with dominant responses in regions 160-218 and 743-854. In the small 56-69-year group, the increase in depth fell short of significance, most likely because of low power. Epitopes outside the regions mutated in the B.1.351 and B.1.1.7 variants were reportedly recognized by nearly half of the unique spike-specific TCRs. Conclusions about previously exposed vaccinees were limited because only six AZD1222 recipients were SARS-CoV-2 seropositive at baseline.

The chain is encoded by TRBV12-2 joined to TRBJ1-4. TRBV12-2 is a pseudogene locus. Here the sequenced sample was peripheral blood, taken on day 0 of AZD1222 vaccination. The receptor's source is an adult in good health. At the DNA level, the sequence is TGTGCAAGTCGCTCCCTCTTTGGGGGATCCGTTGGAAAACTGTTTTTT. Its translation reads: CASRSLFGGSVGKLFF.